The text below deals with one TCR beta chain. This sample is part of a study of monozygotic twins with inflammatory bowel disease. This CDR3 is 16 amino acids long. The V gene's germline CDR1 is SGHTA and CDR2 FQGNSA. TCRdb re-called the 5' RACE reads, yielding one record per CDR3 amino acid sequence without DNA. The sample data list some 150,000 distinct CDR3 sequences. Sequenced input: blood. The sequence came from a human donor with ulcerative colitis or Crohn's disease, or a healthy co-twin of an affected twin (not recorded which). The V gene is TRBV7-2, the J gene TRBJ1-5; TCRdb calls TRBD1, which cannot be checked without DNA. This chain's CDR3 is CASSLDQGAIGQPQHF.